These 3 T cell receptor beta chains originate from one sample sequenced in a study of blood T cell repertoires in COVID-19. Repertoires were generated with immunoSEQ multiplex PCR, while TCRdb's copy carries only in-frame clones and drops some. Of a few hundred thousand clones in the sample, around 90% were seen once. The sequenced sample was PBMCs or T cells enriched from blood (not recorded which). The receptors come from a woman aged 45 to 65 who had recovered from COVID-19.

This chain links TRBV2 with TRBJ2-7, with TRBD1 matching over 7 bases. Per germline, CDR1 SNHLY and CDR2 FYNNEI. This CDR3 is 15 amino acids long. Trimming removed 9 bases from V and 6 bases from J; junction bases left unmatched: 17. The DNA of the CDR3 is TGTGCCAGACAAAGGGACAGTTCTCGGGTTAGCGAGCAGTACTTC. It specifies CARQRDSSRVSEQYF.

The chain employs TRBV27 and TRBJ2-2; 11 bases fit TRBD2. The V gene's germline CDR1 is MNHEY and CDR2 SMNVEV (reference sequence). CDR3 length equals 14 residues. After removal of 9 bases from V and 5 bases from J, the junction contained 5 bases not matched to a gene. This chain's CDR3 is CASRLAGYTGELFF. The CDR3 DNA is TGTGCCAGTCGACTAGCGGGGTATACCGGGGAGCTGTTTTTT.

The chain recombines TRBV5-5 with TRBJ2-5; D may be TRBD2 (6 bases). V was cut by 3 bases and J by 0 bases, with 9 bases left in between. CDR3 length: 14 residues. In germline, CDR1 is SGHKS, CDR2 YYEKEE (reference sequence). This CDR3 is CASSWGTHQETQYF. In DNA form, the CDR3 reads TGTGCCAGCAGCTGGGGGACTCACCAAGAGACCCAGTACTTC.